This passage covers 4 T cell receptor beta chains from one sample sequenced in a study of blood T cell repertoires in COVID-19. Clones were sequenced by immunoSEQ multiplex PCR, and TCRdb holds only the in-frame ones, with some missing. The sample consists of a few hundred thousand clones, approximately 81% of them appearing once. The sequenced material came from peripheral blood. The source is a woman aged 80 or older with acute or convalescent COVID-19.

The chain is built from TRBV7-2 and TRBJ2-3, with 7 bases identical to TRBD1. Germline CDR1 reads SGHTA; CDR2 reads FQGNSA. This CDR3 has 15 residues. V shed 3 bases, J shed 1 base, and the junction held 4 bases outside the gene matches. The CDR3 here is CASSFTGVGTDTQYF. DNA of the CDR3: TGTGCCAGCAGCTTCACAGGGGTCGGCACAGATACGCAGTATTTT. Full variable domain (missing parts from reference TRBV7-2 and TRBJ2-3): GAGVSQSPSNKVTEKGKDVELRCDPISGHTALYWYRQSLGQGLEFLIYFQGNSAPDKSGLPSDRFSAERTGGSVSTLTIQRTQQEDSAVYLCASSFTGVGTDTQYFGPGTRLTVL.

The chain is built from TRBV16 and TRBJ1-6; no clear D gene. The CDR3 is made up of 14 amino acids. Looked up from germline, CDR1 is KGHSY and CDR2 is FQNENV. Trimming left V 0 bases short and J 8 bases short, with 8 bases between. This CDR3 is CASSQSNGDSPLHF. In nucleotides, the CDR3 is TGTGCCAGCAGCCAATCCAACGGGGATTCACCCCTCCACTTT.

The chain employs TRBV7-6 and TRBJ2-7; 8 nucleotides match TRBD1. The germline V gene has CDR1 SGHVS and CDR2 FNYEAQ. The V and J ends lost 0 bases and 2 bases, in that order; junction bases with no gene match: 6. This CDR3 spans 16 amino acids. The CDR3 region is CASSLAPPGQAYEQYF. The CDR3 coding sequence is TGTGCCAGCAGCTTAGCCCCTCCGGGACAGGCCTACGAGCAGTACTTC.

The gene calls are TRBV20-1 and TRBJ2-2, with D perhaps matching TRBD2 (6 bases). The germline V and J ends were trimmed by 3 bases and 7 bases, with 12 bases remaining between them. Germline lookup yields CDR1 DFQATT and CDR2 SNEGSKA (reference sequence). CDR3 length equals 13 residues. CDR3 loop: CSASGQGGGELFF. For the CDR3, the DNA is TGCAGTGCTAGTGGGCAGGGAGGCGGGGAGCTGTTTTTT.